The sequence of this T cell receptor (beta chain) was determined in a study of blood T cell repertoires in COVID-19. Study-wide background: In each case, the material was cDNA or gDNA derived from T cells, B-cell-depleted T cells, or PBMCs.

In the authors' workflow: Reference gene primer amplification gave nucleated cell count estimates. Libraries were prepared by immunoSEQ multiplex PCR; TCRdb keeps only in-frame clonotypes and omits some of them. Clone size and V and J calls were adopted from that table, with D and trimming inferred from the DNA. The table has 390,000 or so clones, 85% to 90% seen once. The CDR3 length is 15 residues. Germline lookup yields CDR1 SGHNT and CDR2 YYREEE (reference sequence). Trimming pared 2 bases from V and 3 bases from J, leaving 14 bases between. The genes are TRBV5-4 and TRBJ2-5, with D possibly being TRBD2 (6 bases). This clonotype originated in a man younger than 35 who had recovered from COVID-19. The sample was PBMCs or T cells enriched from blood (not recorded which). The CDR3 loop reads CASSLTAGYEETQYF. In DNA form, the CDR3 reads TGTGCCAGCAGCTTAACGGCGGGGTATGAAGAGACCCAGTACTTC. The variable domain in full, with the rest retrieved from reference TRBV5-4 and TRBJ2-5, is ETGVTQSPTHLIKTRGQQVTLRCSSQSGHNTVSWYQQALGQGPQFIFQYYREEENGRGNFPPRFSGLQFPNYSSELNVNALELDDSALYLCASSLTAGYEETQYFGPGTRLLVL.